Presented here are 19 T cell receptor beta chains from one specimen sequenced in a study of CD8 T cells in Susac syndrome (dated by TCRdb to between 2018 and 2020). The protocol used for the library was the immunoSEQ multiplex PCR assay. RNA was extracted with the RNeasy kit and about 0.45 to 1 ug was reverse transcribed using random hexamers. Through fastp at Q25 and MiXCR, TCRdb rebuilt clones from the public reads, retaining in-frame beta chains. Records with the same CDR3 protein are collapsed into one entry carrying the most frequent genes and DNA. In this sample the table shows 170,000 or so distinct CDR3 sequences, approximately 95% of which occur a single time. Together, the top ten hold roughly 0.097% of the sample. The sample was CD4+ T cells from PBMCs. These receptors originate from a human donor with multiple sclerosis.

In DNA, the CDR3 is TGTGCCAGTAGTAGATACCCGGGACAGGGTAGGGATGAGCAGTTCTTC. This sequence encodes CASSRYPGQGRDEQFF. The rearrangement links TRBV19 to TRBJ2-1, with 9 nucleotides matching TRBD1. With 4 bases clipped from V and 8 bases from J, the junction kept 12 bases outside the gene matches. CDR3 length: 16 residues. Germline CDR1 reads LNHDA; CDR2 reads SQIVND (reference sequence).

This clonotype has a single count. The chain is built from TRBV16 and TRBJ2-7; D is unclear. The CDR3 extends over 12 amino acids. Trimming cost V 0 bases and J 6 bases, with 6 bases left between them. Looked up from germline, CDR1 is KGHSY and CDR2 is FQNENV. The CDR3 nucleotides are TGTGCCAGCAGCCAATCCCAGCGCGAGCAGTACTTC. Amino acids: CASSQSQREQYF.

The J gene is TRBJ2-4, the V gene TRBV5-1; possible D gene TRBD2, 6 bases. Germline loops: CDR1 SGHRS, CDR2 YFSETQ. The V end was cut by 0 bases, the J end by 2 bases, with 12 bases between. CDR3 length: 16 amino acids. The CDR3 nucleotides read TGCGCCAGCAGCTTGGGGGGGGAGGCGACCAAAAACATTCAGTACTTC. Protein: CASSLGGEATKNIQYF.

J is TRBJ2-7 and V is TRBV11-2; weak D call: TRBD2 (6 bases). Trimming took off 3 bases at V and 0 bases at J, with 15 bases between the two ends. The CDR3 has 16 amino acids. Germline CDR1 is SGHAT and CDR2 is FQNNGV. This chain's CDR3 is CASSFYPRGSSYEQYF. The CDR3 DNA is TGTGCCAGCAGCTTTTACCCTCGGGGGAGCTCCTACGAGCAGTACTTC.

V gene TRBV6-2 or TRBV6-3 combines with J gene TRBJ2-1, with TRBD2 identical over 14 bases. Germline assignment: CDR1 MNHEY and CDR2 SVGEGT. This CDR3 is built from 15 residues. J lost 9 bases, V lost 7 bases, and 8 bases had no gene match. The CDR3 nucleotides read TGTGCCAGCACCAAGACTAGCGGGAGGGCCAGTGAGCAGTTCTTC. Residues: CASTKTSGRASEQFF.

The count of this clonotype is one. The chain employs TRBV16 and TRBJ1-2; TRBD1 might be the D (5 bases). The CDR3 runs to 16 residues. The germline V gene has CDR1 KGHSY and CDR2 FQNENV. Trimming stripped 4 bases from V and 5 bases from J, with 20 bases between. The CDR3 DNA reads TGTGCCAGCAGCCTTTTCAAGGTTGCAGGGAGTTATGGCTACACCTTC. It encodes CASSLFKVAGSYGYTF. Together with reference TRBV16 and TRBJ1-2, the CDR3 gives the full variable domain: GEEVAQTPKHLVRGEGQKAKLYCAPIKGHSYVFWYQQVLKNEFKFLISFQNENVFDETGMPKERFSAKCLPNSPCSLEIQATKLEDSAVYFCASSLFKVAGSYGYTFGSGTRLTVV.

This rearrangement joins TRBV30 to TRBJ2-5; D gene unclear. Germline-derived CDR1 and CDR2 are GTSNPN and SVGIG (reference sequence). CDR3 length equals 15 residues. The V end was cut by 3 bases, the J end by 0 bases, with 14 bases between. The CDR3 here is CAWSGTLVNQETQYF. CDR3 in DNA: TGTGCCTGGAGCGGAACGCTGGTGAACCAAGAGACCCAGTACTTC.

This chain joins TRBV28 and TRBJ2-2, with unresolved D. The V end lost 7 bases, the J end lost 3 bases, and 6 bases lay between the germline ends. Germline V gene data show CDR1 as MDHEN and CDR2 as SYDVKM. There are 12 residues in the CDR3. CDR3 in amino acids: CASKQYTGELFF. CDR3 DNA sequence: TGTGCCAGCAAACAATACACCGGGGAGCTGTTTTTT.

J is TRBJ2-2 and V is TRBV20-1; D is undetermined. V was shortened by 0 bases and J by 0 bases, with 8 bases between the two germline ends. The CDR3 extends over 15 amino acids. Germline V gives CDR1 DFQATT, CDR2 SNEGSKA (reference sequence). CDR3 sequence: CSARDEHANTGELFF. The CDR3 nucleotides are TGCAGTGCTAGAGACGAACACGCGAACACCGGGGAGCTGTTTTTT.

The J gene is TRBJ2-2, the V gene TRBV5-1; no reliable D call. V was clipped by 1 base and J by 4 bases, with 11 bases between them. The germline V gene has CDR1 SGHRS and CDR2 YFSETQ. CDR3 size: 15 residues. The CDR3 is CASSLISGATGELFF. In nucleotides, the CDR3 is TGCGCCAGCAGCTTGATTTCTGGTGCCACCGGGGAGCTGTTTTTT.

This chain connects TRBV7-6 to TRBJ2-7, with D possibly matching TRBD1 (6 bases). The CDR3 runs to 14 residues. Trimming cost V 6 bases and J 0 bases, with 12 bases left between them. Germline V lookup: CDR1 SGHVS, CDR2 FNYEAQ. The CDR3 coding sequence is TGTGCCAGCAGGAGGGACACGAGCTCCTACGAGCAGTACTTC. Protein product: CASRRDTSSYEQYF.

The chain joins TRBV20-1 to TRBJ2-3, with no clear D. The V gene's germline CDR1 is DFQATT and CDR2 SNEGSKA (reference sequence). This CDR3 is 12 amino acids long. The V end was cut by 7 bases, the J end by 3 bases, with 11 bases between. The CDR3 sequence: CSGQLGTDTQYF. The CDR3 DNA reads as TGCAGTGGGCAGCTAGGGACAGATACGCAGTATTTT.

The chain couples TRBV20-1 to TRBJ2-3; 12 bases line up with TRBD2. V gave up 8 bases and J gave up 2 bases; unmatched junction bases: 5. Germline V gives CDR1 DFQATT, CDR2 SNEGSKA (reference sequence). The CDR3 runs to 14 residues. Here the CDR3 reads CSTRLAGATDTQYF. CDR3 sequence (DNA): TGCAGTACAAGACTAGCGGGAGCCACAGATACGCAGTATTTT.

This clonotype was detected only once. This sequence joins TRBV25-1 and TRBJ1-1; D uncertain. V was pared by 3 bases and J by 3 bases, with 5 bases between. The CDR3 is made up of 12 amino acids. The germline gives CDR1 MGHDK, CDR2 SYGVNS. This chain's CDR3 is CASSDQDTEAFF. CDR3 bases: TGTGCCAGCAGTGATCAGGACACTGAAGCTTTCTTT.

V is TRBV4-3 and J is TRBJ2-1, with D tentatively TRBD1 (6 bases). V was trimmed by 3 bases and J by 10 bases, leaving 10 bases between them. The CDR3 consists of 12 residues. Germline V gene data show CDR1 as LGHNA and CDR2 as YSLEER. The DNA of the CDR3 is TGCGCCAGCAGCCAGCATGACAGGGAGCAGTTCTTC. This translates into CASSQHDREQFF.

The rearrangement uses TRBV12-3 or TRBV12-4 and TRBJ1-2; the D is unclear. This CDR3 is built from 13 residues. V lost 5 bases, J lost 3 bases, and 10 bases lay in between. This CDR3 reads CASSKQIDYGYTF. CDR3 DNA sequence: TGTGCCAGCAGTAAACAGATCGACTATGGCTACACCTTC.

V and J are TRBV19 and TRBJ1-2; tentative D call: TRBD1 (5 bases). From germline, CDR1 is LNHDA and CDR2 SQIVND (reference sequence). The CDR3 sequence is 15 residues long. V was trimmed by 6 bases and J by 0 bases, leaving 14 bases between them. CDR3 sequence (DNA): TGTGCCAGTAGCCGGGGGGTGGGGTCTAACTATGGCTACACCTTC. It encodes CASSRGVGSNYGYTF.

The chain is built from TRBV2 and TRBJ1-5; tentatively, D is TRBD1 (6 bases). CDR1 is SNHLY, CDR2 FYNNEI, per germline. V was pared by 4 bases and J by 7 bases, with 14 bases between. The CDR3 covers 14 residues. The CDR3 DNA follows: TGTGCCAGCAGTGCCCGGGGGCTTTTGCAGCCCCAGCATTTT. It encodes CASSARGLLQPQHF. The whole variable domain, remainder taken from reference TRBV2 and TRBJ1-5, is EPEVTQTPSHQVTQMGQEVILRCVPISNHLYFYWYRQILGQKVEFLVSFYNNEISEKSEIFDDQFSVERPDGSNFTLKIRSTKLEDSAMYFCASSARGLLQPQHFGDGTRLSIL.

This sequence joins TRBV27 and TRBJ2-7, with TRBD1 matching 10 bases. Germline CDR1 MNHEY, CDR2 SMNVEV (reference sequence). CDR3 length: 14 residues. Losses at the gene ends were 6 bases for V and 5 bases for J; bases not matched to a gene: 7. CDR3 amino acids: CASSPTGGRNEQYF. CDR3 DNA: TGTGCCAGCAGCCCGACAGGGGGCAGGAACGAGCAGTACTTC.